This T cell receptor (beta chain) was sequenced for a study of T cell responses to AZD1222 COVID-19 vaccine. TCRdb's table, derived via immunoSEQ multiplex PCR, lists solely in-frame clones and lacks some. The table lists 120,000 or so clones, roughly 92% of them singletons. Only one count was recorded for this clone. Its antigen remains unidentified. Study-wide results and caveats: AZD1222 recipients seropositive at baseline numbered only 5 to 7. Reportedly, nearly half the spike-specific TCRs target unmutated variant regions. Among the donors, most were white British and more were female, and clonal diversity was possibly underestimated.

The sequence was obtained from an adult who received the AZD1222 COVID-19 vaccine. Sequenced material: peripheral blood, taken 28 days after the second AZD1222 dose.

The CDR3 DNA is TGTGCCAGCAGTCGACAGCAGAACAATGAGCAGTTCTTC. It specifies CASSRQQNNEQFF. V is TRBV6-2 or TRBV6-3 and J is TRBJ2-1, with a weak D call TRBD1 (5 bases). Per the germline V gene, CDR1 is MNHEY and CDR2 is SVGEGT. V dropped 5 bases and J dropped 5 bases, with 10 bases sitting between them. The CDR3 is 13 residues long.